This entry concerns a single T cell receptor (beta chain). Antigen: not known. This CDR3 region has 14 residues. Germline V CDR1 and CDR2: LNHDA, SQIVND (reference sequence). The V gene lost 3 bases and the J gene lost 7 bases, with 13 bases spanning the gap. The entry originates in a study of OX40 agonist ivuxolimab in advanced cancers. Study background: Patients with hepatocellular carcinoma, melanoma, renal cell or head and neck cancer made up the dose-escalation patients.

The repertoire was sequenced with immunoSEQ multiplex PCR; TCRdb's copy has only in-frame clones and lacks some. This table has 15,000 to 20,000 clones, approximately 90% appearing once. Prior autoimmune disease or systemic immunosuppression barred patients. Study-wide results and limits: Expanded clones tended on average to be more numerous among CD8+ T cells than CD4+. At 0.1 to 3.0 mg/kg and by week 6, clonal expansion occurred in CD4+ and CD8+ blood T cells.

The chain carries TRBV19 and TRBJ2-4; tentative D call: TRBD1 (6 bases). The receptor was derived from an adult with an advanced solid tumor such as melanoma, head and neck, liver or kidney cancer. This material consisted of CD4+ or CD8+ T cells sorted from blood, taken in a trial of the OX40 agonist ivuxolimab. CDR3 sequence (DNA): TGTGCCAGTAGTATGTGGGGGCCGGGTAACATTCAGTACTTC. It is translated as CASSMWGPGNIQYF.